A single sample is the source of the 22 T cell receptor beta chains below, sequenced in a study of T cell repertoires in cytomegalovirus infection. TCRdb fed the reads into MiXCR, producing one record per CDR3 protein. The repertoire consists of 300,000 to 450,000 distinct CDR3 sequences, with less than 20% occurring once and the leading ten covering roughly 9%. Sequencing was performed on PBMCs. The receptor set was obtained from a human donor in good health (CMV status not recorded). Some clones in this sample may be carry-over from other donors' samples.

V is TRBV2 and J is TRBJ2-3; 7 nucleotides match TRBD1. From germline, CDR1 is SNHLY and CDR2 FYNNEI. The V segment lost 6 bases and the J segment 7 bases; nucleotides outside the gene matches: 7. The CDR3 is 13 amino acids. The CDR3 sequence is CASRPTGEYTQYF. CDR3 bases: TGTGCCAGCAGACCAACAGGGGAGTATACGCAGTATTTT.

This clonotype was picked up many times. The junction differs from germline at one of its ends, possibly a read error. V is TRBV12-3 or TRBV12-4 and J is TRBJ1-3; tentative D call: TRBD1 (5 bases). The CDR3 totals 15 residues. CDR3 sequence (DNA): TGTGCCAGCAATTTAAGGGGTAACGGGGGAAACACCATATATTTT. Protein: CASNLRGNGGNTIYF.

This chain links TRBV11-2 with TRBJ2-7; TRBD2 is a possible D gene (6 bases). V dropped 0 bases and J dropped 4 bases, with 13 bases sitting between them. This CDR3 is 15 amino acids long. The germline CDR1 and CDR2 sequences are SGHAT and FQNNGV. The CDR3 loop reads CASSLEELAVYEQYF. CDR3 bases: TGTGCCAGCAGCTTAGAGGAACTAGCCGTGTACGAGCAGTACTTC.

The chain combines TRBV10-3 with TRBJ1-2, with D possibly TRBD1 on 5 matching bases. The CDR3 has 14 residues. Between the trimmed V and J ends, which lost 1 base and 6 bases, there was a span of 12 bases. CDR1 and CDR2 from the germline V gene are ENHRY and SYGVKD. The CDR3 nucleotides are TGTGCCATCAGTGAGTTCCAGGGTGGTCATGGCTACACCTTC. Its protein is CAISEFQGGHGYTF.

This clonotype was detected ten times or more. J is TRBJ1-1 and V is TRBV5-1; D unclear. This CDR3 region has 13 residues. Trimming took off 2 bases at V and 5 bases at J, with 10 bases between the two ends. Germline V gene sequence: CDR1 SGHRS, CDR2 YFSETQ. The DNA for the CDR3 is TGCGCCAGCAGCTTTTTCGAGGGTACTGAAGCTTTCTTT. Translation gives CASSFFEGTEAFF.

This clonotype was detected many times. The genes are TRBV7-2 and TRBJ2-3; 10 bases match TRBD2. V shed 5 bases, J shed 7 bases, and the junction held 12 bases outside the gene matches. The CDR3 loop spans 16 amino acids. Germline V gene data show CDR1 as SGHTA and CDR2 as FQGNSA. CDR3 region: CASSLKYGLAEHTQYF. The DNA of the CDR3 is TGTGCCAGCAGCCTGAAATATGGACTAGCGGAGCATACGCAGTATTTT.

This clonotype was observed a few times. The chain recombines TRBV29-1 with TRBJ1-1; a possible D gene is TRBD1 (5 bases). This CDR3 is built from 12 residues. The germline CDR1 and CDR2 sequences are SQVTM and ANQGSEA. Trimming pared 5 bases from V and 1 base from J, leaving 8 bases between. The CDR3 DNA reads as TGCAGCGTTCGCAGGGCGAACACTGAAGCTTTCTTT. Protein product: CSVRRANTEAFF.

This clonotype was seen more than once but under ten times. The V call is TRBV19, the J call TRBJ1-5; D uncertain. The ends were cut back, 1 base at V and 5 bases at J, with 6 bases in the middle. CDR1 and CDR2 from the germline V gene are LNHDA and SQIVND (reference sequence). This CDR3 spans 13 amino acids. The CDR3 nucleotides are TGTGCCAGTAGTATAGCCCGGGATCAGCCCCAGCATTTT. Encoded protein: CASSIARDQPQHF.

The sample holds many counts of this clonotype. This rearrangement joins TRBV6-2 or TRBV6-3 to TRBJ1-1, with D unclear. V was trimmed by 5 bases and J by 4 bases, leaving 8 bases between them. The germline gives CDR1 MNHEY, CDR2 SVGEGT. The CDR3 has 12 residues. The CDR3 is CASSTPATEAFF. CDR3 in DNA: TGTGCCAGCAGTACCCCCGCCACTGAAGCTTTCTTT.

This clonotype was seen many times. The J gene is TRBJ2-3, the V gene TRBV7-2; 10 positions match TRBD1. V lost 5 bases and J lost 2; bases outside the gene matches: 7. Germline V gene lookup returns CDR1 SGHTA and CDR2 FQGNSA. The CDR3 sequence is 16 residues long. CDR3 residues: CASSLWGTGDTDTQYF. CDR3 sequence (DNA): TGTGCCAGCAGCCTATGGGGGACAGGGGACACAGATACGCAGTATTTT.

This clonotype was counted between two and nine times. The gene calls are TRBV5-6 and TRBJ1-2; D remains unclear. Trimming stripped 4 bases from V and 3 bases from J, with 7 bases between. From germline, CDR1 is SGHDT and CDR2 YYEEEE. The CDR3 contains 12 residues. The CDR3 sequence: CASSETDYGYTF. The CDR3 DNA sequence: TGTGCCAGCAGCGAAACAGACTATGGCTACACCTTC.

This clonotype was observed a few times. The chain couples TRBV10-3 to TRBJ1-3; 10 bases map to TRBD1. Looked up from germline, CDR1 is ENHRY and CDR2 is SYGVKD. CDR3 length: 14 residues. After removal of 8 bases from V and 4 bases from J, the junction contained 5 bases not matched to a gene. CDR3 region: CAIGQGERGNTIYF. CDR3 DNA sequence: TGTGCCATCGGACAGGGGGAAAGAGGAAACACCATATATTTT.

This clonotype was counted ten times or more. The chain recombines TRBV7-8 with TRBJ2-1, with D possibly matching TRBD2 (5 bases). V lost 5 bases, J lost 3 bases, and 17 bases lay in between. The CDR3 length is 16 residues. CDR1 and CDR2 (germline): SGHVS, FQNEAQ. CDR3 residues: CASSGIIGSIYNEQFF. Here the CDR3 DNA reads TGTGCCAGCAGCGGAATAATTGGGAGTATCTACAATGAGCAGTTCTTC.

Many counts were recorded for this clonotype. V gene TRBV7-8 combines with J gene TRBJ2-7, with 10 nucleotides matching TRBD1. Trimming took 3 bases from V and 2 from J; bases not matched to a gene: 4. The CDR3 loop spans 15 amino acids. Germline V gene data show CDR1 as SGHVS and CDR2 as FQNEAQ. CDR3 sequence reads: CASSFPGQGAYEQYF. The CDR3 DNA follows: TGTGCCAGCAGCTTTCCTGGACAGGGGGCCTACGAGCAGTACTTC. Full variable domain (missing parts from reference TRBV7-8 and TRBJ2-7): GAGVSQSPRYKVAKRGQDVALRCDPISGHVSLFWYQQALGQGPEFLTYFQNEAQLDKSGLPSDRFFAERPEGSVSTLKIQRTQQEDSAVYLCASSFPGQGAYEQYFGPGTRLTVT.

The genes are TRBV6-2 or TRBV6-3 and TRBJ2-6, with D possibly being TRBD1 (6 bases). Germline CDR1 is MNHEY and CDR2 is SVGEGT. V gave up 4 bases and J gave up 4 bases, with 23 bases separating them. This CDR3 spans 19 amino acids. This chain's CDR3 is CASSFPGLDRNAGANVLTF. The DNA of the CDR3 is TGTGCCAGCAGTTTCCCGGGCCTCGACAGGAATGCAGGGGCCAACGTCCTGACTTTC.

This clonotype was counted ten times or more. The V call is TRBV7-2, the J call TRBJ2-3, with 12 bases that match TRBD2. J was trimmed by 4 bases and V by 6 bases; bases with no gene match: 5. The CDR3 covers 15 residues. CDR1 is SGHTA and CDR2 is FQGNSA in the germline V gene. CDR3 sequence reads: CASRLAGGRADTQYF. In DNA, the CDR3 is TGTGCCAGCAGGCTAGCGGGAGGGCGCGCAGATACGCAGTATTTT. Complete variable domain (other parts from reference TRBV7-2 and TRBJ2-3): GAGVSQSPSNKVTEKGKDVELRCDPISGHTALYWYRQSLGQGLEFLIYFQGNSAPDKSGLPSDRFSAERTGGSVSTLTIQRTQQEDSAVYLCASRLAGGRADTQYFGPGTRLTVL.

A remark on this clonotype: A read error is possible here, since a much larger clone lies one base away. This sequence joins TRBV7-2 and TRBJ2-1; D gene unclear. This CDR3 is built from 14 residues. Germline V gene data show CDR1 as SGHTA and CDR2 as FQGNSA. CDR3 in DNA: TGTGCCAGCAGCTCCTCTCGTTACTACAATGAGCAGATCTTC. Translating gives CASSSSRYYNEQIF.

The chain combines TRBV29-1 with TRBJ1-2; TRBD1 might be the D (5 bases). Per germline, CDR1 SQVTM and CDR2 ANQGSEA. The ends were cut back, 3 bases at V and 1 base at J, with 6 bases in the middle. The CDR3 consists of 12 residues. Here the CDR3 DNA reads TGCAGCGTTGATGACAGTAACTATGGCTACACCTTC. Its translation is CSVDDSNYGYTF.

V gene TRBV28 combines with J gene TRBJ2-5, with D perhaps matching TRBD2 (5 bases). CDR3 length: 13 amino acids. The V gene's germline CDR1 is MDHEN and CDR2 SYDVKM. With 2 bases removed from V and 7 bases from J, the gap between germline ends came to 11 bases. CDR3 DNA sequence: TGTGCCAGCAGTTTACCCGCGGGTGCGACCCAGTACTTC. It translates to CASSLPAGATQYF. The full variable domain, rest sourced from reference TRBV28 and TRBJ2-5, is DVKVTQSSRYLVKRTGEKVFLECVQDMDHENMFWYRQDPGLGLRLIYFSYDVKMKEKGDIPEGYSVSREKKERFSLILESASTNQTSMYLCASSLPAGATQYFGPGTRLLVL.

The chain combines TRBV15 with TRBJ2-7; D ambiguous. The CDR3 is made up of 13 amino acids. Germline values: CDR1 LNHNV, CDR2 YYDKDF (reference sequence). Trimming removed 3 bases at V and 0 bases at J, with 6 bases between. CDR3 DNA sequence: TGTGCCACCAGCAGGGTTTTCTCCTACGAGCAGTACTTC. Its protein is CATSRVFSYEQYF. Based on the CDR3 plus reference TRBV15 and TRBJ2-7, the full variable domain is DAMVIQNPRYQVTQFGKPVTLSCSQTLNHNVMYWYQQKSSQAPKLLFHYYDKDFNNEADTPDNFQSRRPNTSFCFLDIRSPGLGDTAMYLCATSRVFSYEQYFGPGTRLTVT.

The gene calls are TRBV2 and TRBJ2-3; maybe TRBD2 (7 bases). The CDR3 runs 14 residues. V shed 8 bases and J shed 0 bases, with 12 bases lying between them. In germline, CDR1 is SNHLY, CDR2 FYNNEI. CDR3 nucleotides: TGTGCCAGCGAGGCGGGGGCGAGCACAGATACGCAGTATTTT. Its protein is CASEAGASTDTQYF.

The V call is TRBV27, the J call TRBJ2-5; 7 bases line up with TRBD1. The length of the CDR3 is 14 residues. J lost 0 bases, V lost 6 bases, and 4 bases had no gene match. Per the germline V gene, CDR1 is MNHEY and CDR2 is SMNVEV (reference sequence). CDR3 region: CASSRDRDQETQYF. As DNA, the CDR3 is TGTGCCAGCAGCCGTGACAGGGACCAAGAGACCCAGTACTTC.